The present T cell receptor beta chain was sequenced within a study of T cells in Graves' hyperthyroidism and ophthalmopathy. Study as a whole: Once the initial diagnosis was made, peripheral blood was obtained before any treatment.

TCR beta CDR3 regions were amplified from RNA. The HTBI primer set served for first-round RT-PCR of the TCR CDR3. One entry per CDR3 protein, called by TCRdb with MiXCR from the multiplex PCR reads. The sample consists of under 800,000 distinct CDR3 sequences, approximately 14% of them appearing once. This clonotype came up many times. These patients, aged 18 to 65, had recently diagnosed hyperthyroidism lasting under 2 months. Sequencing input: blood. The clonotype originates from a woman younger than 30 with Graves' hyperthyroidism.

This chain's CDR3 is CASSPGFGIYGYTF. The CDR3 nucleotides are TGTGCCAGCAGTCCAGGGTTCGGTATCTATGGCTACACCTTC. The chain employs TRBV27 and TRBJ1-2; possibly TRBD1 for D (5 bases). The CDR3 totals 14 residues. Germline values: CDR1 MNHEY, CDR2 SMNVEV (reference sequence). The germline V and J ends were trimmed by 5 bases and 4 bases, with 14 bases remaining between them.